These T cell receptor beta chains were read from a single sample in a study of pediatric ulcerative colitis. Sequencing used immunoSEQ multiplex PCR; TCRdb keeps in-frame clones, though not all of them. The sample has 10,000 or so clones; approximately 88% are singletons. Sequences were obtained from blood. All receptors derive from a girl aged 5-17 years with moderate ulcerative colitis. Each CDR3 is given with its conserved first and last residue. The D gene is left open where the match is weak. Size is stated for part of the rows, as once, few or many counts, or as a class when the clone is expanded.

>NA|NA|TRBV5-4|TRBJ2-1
TGTGCCAGCAGCTTGGGGGACGCTTCGCATGAGCAGTTCTTC
CASSLGDASHEQFF
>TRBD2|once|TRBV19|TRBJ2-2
TGTGCCAGTAGTTCGCAAGCGGGAGGGTACACCGGGGAGCTGTTTTTT
CASSSQAGGYTGELFF
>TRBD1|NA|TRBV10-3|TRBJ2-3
TGTGCCATCGGACAGGGGGTAGAAGATACGCAGTATTTT
CAIGQGVEDTQYF
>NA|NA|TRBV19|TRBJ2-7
TGTGCCAGTAGTACCCGGGACGGGGCCTACGAGCAGTACTTC
CASSTRDGAYEQYF
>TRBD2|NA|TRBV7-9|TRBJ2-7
TGTGCCAGCAGCTTTTTAGGACTAGCGTCTTATGAGCAGTACTTC
CASSFLGLASYEQYF
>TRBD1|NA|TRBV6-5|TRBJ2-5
TGTGCCAGCAGCTACCGGGGACAGCCGGAAGAGACCCAGTACTTC
CASSYRGQPEETQYF
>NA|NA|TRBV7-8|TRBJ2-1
TGTGCCAGCAGCTTCACACTAGTCTCCTACAATGAGCAGTTCTTC
CASSFTLVSYNEQFF
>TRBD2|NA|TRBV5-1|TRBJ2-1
TGCGCCAGCAGCTTGGTGCGGGAGGAGTACAATGAGCAGTTCTTC
CASSLVREEYNEQFF
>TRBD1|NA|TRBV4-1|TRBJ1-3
TGCGCCAGCAGCCAACCTACGGGACAGCATGGAAACACCATATATTTT
CASSQPTGQHGNTIYF
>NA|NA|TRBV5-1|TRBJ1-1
TGCGCCAGCAGCCCGGAGACAGGCGAAGCTTTCTTT
CASSPETGEAFF
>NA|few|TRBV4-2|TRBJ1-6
TGTGCCAGCAGCCAATCCTACAGTTATAATTCACCCCTCCACTTT
CASSQSYSYNSPLHF
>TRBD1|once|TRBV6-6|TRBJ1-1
TGTGCCAGCAGTTACTCGGGCGACAGGGGGAACACTGAAGCTTTCTTT
CASSYSGDRGNTEAFF
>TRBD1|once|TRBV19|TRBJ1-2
TGTGCCAGTAGTTCGCGTGACAGGGGGCTCATCTATGGCTACACCTTC
CASSSRDRGLIYGYTF
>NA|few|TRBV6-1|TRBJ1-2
TGTGCCAGCAGTGAAGGGGGATCCCATGGCTACACCTTC
CASSEGGSHGYTF
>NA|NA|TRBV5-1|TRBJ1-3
TGCGCCAGCAGCTTGATAGGGGCAGGAAACACCATATATTTT
CASSLIGAGNTIYF
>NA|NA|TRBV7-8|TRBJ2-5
TGTGCCAGCAGCTTAGCGTACAGGAACCAAGAGACCCAGTACTTC
CASSLAYRNQETQYF
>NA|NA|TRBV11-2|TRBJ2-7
TGTGCCAGCAGCTTGATCGAGGGGGTCGAGCAGTACTTC
CASSLIEGVEQYF
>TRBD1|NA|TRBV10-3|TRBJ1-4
TGTGCCGTTTCCGGGACAGTTGGTGAAAAACTGTTTTTT
CAVSGTVGEKLFF
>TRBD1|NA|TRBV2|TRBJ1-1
TGTGCCAGCAGAGACAGGGCACCCTTGAACACTGAAGCTTTCTTT
CASRDRAPLNTEAFF
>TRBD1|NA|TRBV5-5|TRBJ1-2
TGTGCCAGCAGCGTAAGGACAGGGGGCGACGGCTACACCTTC
CASSVRTGGDGYTF
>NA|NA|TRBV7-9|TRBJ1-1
TGTGCCAGCAGCTTAGATTTGGTAGGGGGGGACACTGAAGCTTTCTTT
CASSLDLVGGDTEAFF
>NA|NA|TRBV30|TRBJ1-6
TGTGCCTGGACTCGGGACCCCCGGTCACCCCTCCACTTT
CAWTRDPRSPLHF
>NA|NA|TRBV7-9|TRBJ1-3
TGTGCCAGCAGCTTAGCTAATTCTCGACAGTTCTCTGGAAACACCATATATTTT
CASSLANSRQFSGNTIYF
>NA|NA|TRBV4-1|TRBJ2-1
TGCGCCAGCAGCCAAGATCCCCCTCCCCTCTTC
CASSQDPPPLF
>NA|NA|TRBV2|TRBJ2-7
TGTGCCAGCAGTGACCCAGGGGTCTACGAGCAGTACTTC
CASSDPGVYEQYF
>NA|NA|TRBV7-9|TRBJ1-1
TGTGCCAGCAGCTTAGGGACACCAAACACTGAAGCTTTCTTT
CASSLGTPNTEAFF
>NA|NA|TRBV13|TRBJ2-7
TGTGCCAGCAGCTTACGTCTGGGGGTTCCAGACGAGCAGTACTTC
CASSLRLGVPDEQYF
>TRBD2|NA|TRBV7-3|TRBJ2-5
TGTGCCAGCAGCTTAACTAGCGGGGGGAAAGAGACCCAGTACTTC
CASSLTSGGKETQYF
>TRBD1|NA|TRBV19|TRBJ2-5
TGTGCCAGTAGTGTTATGGACAGGGGTGGGGAGACCCAGTACTTC
CASSVMDRGGETQYF
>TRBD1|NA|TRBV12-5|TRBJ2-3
TGTGCTAGTGGTTCCACACGGACAGGGGGCTCAGATACGCAGTATTTT
CASGSTRTGGSDTQYF
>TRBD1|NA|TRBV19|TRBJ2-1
TGTGCCAGTAGTAGCACAGGGGCGGCCTACAATGAGCAGTTCTTC
CASSSTGAAYNEQFF
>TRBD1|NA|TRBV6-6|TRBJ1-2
TGTGCCAGCACAGGACAGGGGCCATATGGCTACACCTTC
CASTGQGPYGYTF
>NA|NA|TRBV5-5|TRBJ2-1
TGTGCCAGCAGCTTGGATGGACCCCCTCGGTTCTTC
CASSLDGPPRFF
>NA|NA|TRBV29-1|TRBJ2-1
TGCAGCGCTGTGGTGTCAACCTCCTACAATGAGCAGTTCTTC
CSAVVSTSYNEQFF
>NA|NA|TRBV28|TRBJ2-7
TGTGCCAGCCTCCGGGATGCCTACGAGCAGCACTTC
CASLRDAYEQHF
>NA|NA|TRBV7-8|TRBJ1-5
TGTGCCAGCAGCACGGACAGAAATCAGCCCCAGCATTTT
CASSTDRNQPQHF
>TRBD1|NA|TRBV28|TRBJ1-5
TGTGCCAGCAGCCCGCCCACAGGGGGCGATCAGCCCCAGCATTTT
CASSPPTGGDQPQHF
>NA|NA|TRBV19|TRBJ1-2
TGTGCCAGTAGTATGGGGGACGGAAGTTTCTATGGCTACACCTTC
CASSMGDGSFYGYTF
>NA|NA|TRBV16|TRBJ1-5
TGTGCCAGCAGCCAAGGGGTCAATCAGCCCCAGCATTTT
CASSQGVNQPQHF
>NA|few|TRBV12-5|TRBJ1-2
TGTGCTAGTGGAGCTGGACTCCCTTCGGGCTATGGCTACACCTTC
CASGAGLPSGYGYTF
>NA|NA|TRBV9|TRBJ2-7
TGTGCCAGCAGCGTACCCCACCAGTCCAGCTCCTACGAGCAGTACTTC
CASSVPHQSSSYEQYF
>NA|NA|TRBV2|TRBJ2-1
TGTGGCTCCCTCGACAGATCCTACAATGAGCAGTTCTTC
CGSLDRSYNEQFF
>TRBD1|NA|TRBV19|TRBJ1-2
TGTGCCAGTATAGGGAGGTGGACAGGGAACTATGGCTACACCTTC
CASIGRWTGNYGYTF
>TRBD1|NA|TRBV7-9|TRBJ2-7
TGTGCCAGCAGCTGGGACAGGTACTCCTACGAGCAGTACTTC
CASSWDRYSYEQYF
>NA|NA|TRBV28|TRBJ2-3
TGTGCCAGCAGCGCAGGCGGTCGGTTAACAGATACGCAGTATTTT
CASSAGGRLTDTQYF
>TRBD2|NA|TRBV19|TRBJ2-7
TGTGCCAGTAGTACCAGGACTAGCGGGATCCCCTACGAGCAGTACTTC
CASSTRTSGIPYEQYF
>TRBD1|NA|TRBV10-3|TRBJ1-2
TGTGCCATCAGTGAGTCAGGGGGCGGGGACGGCTACACCTTC
CAISESGGGDGYTF
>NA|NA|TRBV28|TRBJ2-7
TGTGCCAGCAGTTTGGGCAGGGGCGAGCAGTACTTC
CASSLGRGEQYF
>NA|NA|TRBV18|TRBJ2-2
TGTGCCAGCTCACCACCGGCGGTTACGAACACCGGGGAGCTGTTTTTT
CASSPPAVTNTGELFF
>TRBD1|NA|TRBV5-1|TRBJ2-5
TGCGCCAGCAGCTTAACCGGGACAGAACAAGAGACCCAGTACTTC
CASSLTGTEQETQYF
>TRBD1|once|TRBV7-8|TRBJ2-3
TGTGCCAGCAGCTTTAGGACAGGAGGAACCACAGATACGCAGTATTTT
CASSFRTGGTTDTQYF
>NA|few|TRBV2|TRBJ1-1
TGTGCCAGCAGTGATCAAGTGAACACTGAAGCTTTCTTT
CASSDQVNTEAFF
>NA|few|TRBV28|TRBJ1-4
TGTGCCAGCGGCCCTCTTGAGGGTTTAGGGCGGTATGAAAAACTGTTTTTT
CASGPLEGLGRYEKLFF
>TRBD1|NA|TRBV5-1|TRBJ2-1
TGCGCCAGCAGCATCCTCACGGGACAGGGTGGGGCTGAGCAGTTCTTC
CASSILTGQGGAEQFF
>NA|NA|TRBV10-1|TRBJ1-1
TGCGCCAGCAGTTATTCCAGGAGTTCAGCTGAAGCTTTCTTT
CASSYSRSSAEAFF